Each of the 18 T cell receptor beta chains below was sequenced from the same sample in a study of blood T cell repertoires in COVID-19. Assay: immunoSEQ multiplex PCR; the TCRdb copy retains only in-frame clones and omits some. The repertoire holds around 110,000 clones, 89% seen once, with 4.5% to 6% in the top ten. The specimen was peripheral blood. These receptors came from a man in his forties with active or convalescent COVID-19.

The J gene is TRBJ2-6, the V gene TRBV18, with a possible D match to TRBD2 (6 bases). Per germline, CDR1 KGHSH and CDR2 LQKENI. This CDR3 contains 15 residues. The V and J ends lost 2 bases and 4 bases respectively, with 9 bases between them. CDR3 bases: TGTGCCAGCTCACCAACTAGCACCGGGGCCAACGTCCTGACTTTC. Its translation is CASSPTSTGANVLTF.

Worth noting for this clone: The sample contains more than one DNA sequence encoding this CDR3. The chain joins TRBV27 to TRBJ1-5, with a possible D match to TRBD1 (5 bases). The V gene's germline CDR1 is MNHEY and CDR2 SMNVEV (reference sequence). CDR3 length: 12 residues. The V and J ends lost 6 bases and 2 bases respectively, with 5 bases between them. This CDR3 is CASRQGNQPQHF. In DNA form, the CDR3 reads TGTGCCAGCAGACAGGGCAATCAGCCCCAGCATTTT.

The CDR3 DNA sequence: TGTGCCAGCTCACCGAGGAGGGAAGGAGATACGCAGTATTTT. Its translation: CASSPRREGDTQYF. The V call is TRBV18, the J call TRBJ2-3, with D possibly TRBD2 on 6 matching bases. V lost 3 bases and J 5 bases, leaving 12 bases between the germline ends. Germline CDR1 KGHSH, CDR2 LQKENI. The CDR3 is 14 amino acids.

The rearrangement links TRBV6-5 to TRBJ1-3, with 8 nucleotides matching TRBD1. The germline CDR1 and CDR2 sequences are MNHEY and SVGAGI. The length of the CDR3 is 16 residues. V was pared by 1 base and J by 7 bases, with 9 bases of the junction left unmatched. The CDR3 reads CASSYWDRRRGNTIYF. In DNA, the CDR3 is TGTGCCAGCAGTTACTGGGACAGGCGTCGAGGGAACACCATATATTTT.

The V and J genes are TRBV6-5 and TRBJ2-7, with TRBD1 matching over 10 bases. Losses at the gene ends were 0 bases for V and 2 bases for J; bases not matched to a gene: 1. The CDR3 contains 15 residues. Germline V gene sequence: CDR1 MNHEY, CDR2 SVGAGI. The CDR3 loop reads CASSYSDRGAYEQYF. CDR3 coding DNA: TGTGCCAGCAGTTACTCGGACAGGGGGGCCTACGAGCAGTACTTC.

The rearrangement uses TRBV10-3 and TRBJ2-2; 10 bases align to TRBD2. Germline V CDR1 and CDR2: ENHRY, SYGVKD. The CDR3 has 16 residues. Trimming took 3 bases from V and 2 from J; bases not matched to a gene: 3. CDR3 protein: CAISETSGVNTGELFF. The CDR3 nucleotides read TGTGCCATCAGTGAAACTAGCGGGGTTAACACCGGGGAGCTGTTTTTT.

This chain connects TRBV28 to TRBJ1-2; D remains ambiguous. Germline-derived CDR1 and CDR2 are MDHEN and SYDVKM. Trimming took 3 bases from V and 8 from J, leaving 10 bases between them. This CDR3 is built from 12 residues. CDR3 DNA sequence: TGTGCCAGCAGTTTCGGTCCCAGGGGCTACACCTTC. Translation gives CASSFGPRGYTF.

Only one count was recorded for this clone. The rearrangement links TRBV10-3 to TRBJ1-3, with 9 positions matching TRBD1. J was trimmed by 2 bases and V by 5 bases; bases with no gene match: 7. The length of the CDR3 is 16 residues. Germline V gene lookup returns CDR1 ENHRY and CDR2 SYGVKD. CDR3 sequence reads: CAISRTGVAPGNTIYF. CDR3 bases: TGTGCCATCAGTCGGACAGGGGTGGCTCCTGGAAACACCATATATTTT.

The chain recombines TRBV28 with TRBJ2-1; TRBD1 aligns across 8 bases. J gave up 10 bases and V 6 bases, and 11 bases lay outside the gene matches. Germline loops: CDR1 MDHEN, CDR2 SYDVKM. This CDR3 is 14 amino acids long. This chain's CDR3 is CASSPYGTGLEQFF. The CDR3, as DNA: TGTGCCAGCAGCCCTTATGGGACAGGCCTAGAGCAGTTCTTC.

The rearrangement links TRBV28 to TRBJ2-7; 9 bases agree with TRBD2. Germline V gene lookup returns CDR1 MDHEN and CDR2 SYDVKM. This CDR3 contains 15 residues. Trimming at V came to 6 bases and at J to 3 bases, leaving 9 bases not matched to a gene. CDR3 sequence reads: CASSPPASGVYEQYF. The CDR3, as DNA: TGTGCCAGCAGCCCCCCGGCTAGCGGGGTCTACGAGCAGTACTTC.

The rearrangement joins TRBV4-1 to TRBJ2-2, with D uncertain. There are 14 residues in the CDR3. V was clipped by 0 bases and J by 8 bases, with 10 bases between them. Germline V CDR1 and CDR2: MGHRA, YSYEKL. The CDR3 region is CASSQDRSPGELFF. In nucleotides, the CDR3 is TGCGCCAGCAGCCAAGATCGGAGTCCGGGGGAGCTGTTTTTT.

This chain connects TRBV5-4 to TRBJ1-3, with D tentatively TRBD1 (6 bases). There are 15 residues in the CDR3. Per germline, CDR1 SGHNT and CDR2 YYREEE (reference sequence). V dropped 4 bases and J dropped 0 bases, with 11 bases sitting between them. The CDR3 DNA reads TGTGCCAGCAGCGTAGGGGGGGGCTCTGGAAACACCATATATTTT. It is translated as CASSVGGGSGNTIYF.

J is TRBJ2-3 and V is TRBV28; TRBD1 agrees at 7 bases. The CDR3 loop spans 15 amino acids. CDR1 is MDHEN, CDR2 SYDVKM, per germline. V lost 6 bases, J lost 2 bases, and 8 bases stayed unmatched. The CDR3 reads CASRSGTVYTDTQYF. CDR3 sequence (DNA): TGTGCCAGCAGGTCCGGGACAGTCTACACAGATACGCAGTATTTT.

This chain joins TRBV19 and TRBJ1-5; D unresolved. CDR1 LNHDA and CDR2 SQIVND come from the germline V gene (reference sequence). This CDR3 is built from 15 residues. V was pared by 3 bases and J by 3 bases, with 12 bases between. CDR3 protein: CASSIERVLNQPQHF. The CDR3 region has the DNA TGTGCCAGTAGTATCGAACGAGTTCTCAATCAGCCCCAGCATTTT.

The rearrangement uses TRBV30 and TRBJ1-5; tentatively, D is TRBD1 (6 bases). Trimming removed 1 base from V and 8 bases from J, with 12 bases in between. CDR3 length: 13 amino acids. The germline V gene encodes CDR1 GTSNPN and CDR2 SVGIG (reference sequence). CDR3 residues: CAWSEGGFEPQHF. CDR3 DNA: TGTGCCTGGAGTGAAGGGGGATTTGAGCCCCAGCATTTT. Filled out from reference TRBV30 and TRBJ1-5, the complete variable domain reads SQTIHQWPATLVQPVGSPLSLECTVEGTSNPNLYWYRQAAGRGLQLLFYSVGIGQISSEVPQNLSASRPQDRQFILSSKKLLLSDSGFYLCAWSEGGFEPQHFGDGTRLSIL.

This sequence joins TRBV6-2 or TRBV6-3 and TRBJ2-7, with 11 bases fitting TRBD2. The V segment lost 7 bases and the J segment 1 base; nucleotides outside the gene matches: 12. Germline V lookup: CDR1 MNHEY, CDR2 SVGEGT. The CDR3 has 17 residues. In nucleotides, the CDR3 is TGTGCCAGCAACCCGGGACTAGCGGAGATTGGTTCCTACGAGCAGTACTTC. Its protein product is CASNPGLAEIGSYEQYF.

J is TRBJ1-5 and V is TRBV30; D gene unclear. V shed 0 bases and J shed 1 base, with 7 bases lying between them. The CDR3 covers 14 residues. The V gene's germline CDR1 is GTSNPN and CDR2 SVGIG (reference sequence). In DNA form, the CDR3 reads TGTGCCTGGAGTGTCGCCGCGAGCAATCAGCCCCAGCATTTT. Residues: CAWSVAASNQPQHF.

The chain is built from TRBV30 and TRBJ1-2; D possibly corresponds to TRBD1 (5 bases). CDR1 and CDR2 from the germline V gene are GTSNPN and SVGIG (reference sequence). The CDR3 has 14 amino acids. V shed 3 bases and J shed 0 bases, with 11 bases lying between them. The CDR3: CAWRRDGSNYGYTF. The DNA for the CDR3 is TGTGCCTGGAGGCGGGACGGCTCTAACTATGGCTACACCTTC.